One and the same sample provided the 22 T cell receptor beta chains below, sequenced in a study of T-cell memory formation after mild COVID-19. Each CDR3 protein gets one entry after TCRdb re-called the 5' RACE reads with MiXCR. The sample lists 90,000 to 120,000 distinct CDR3 sequences; roughly a sixth were seen once. Sequencing was performed on PBMCs or a T cell subset sorted from them (not recorded which). All receptors come from a man between 18 and 35 years old who had mild COVID-19 (a few samples of this study predate the infection). Cell type and time point are not known.

There are a few counts of this clonotype. The V and J genes are TRBV7-2 and TRBJ2-3; TRBD2 agrees at 12 bases. Per the germline V gene, CDR1 is SGHTA and CDR2 is FQGNSA. This CDR3 is built from 17 residues. V was clipped by 6 bases and J by 1 base; unmatched bases: 8. CDR3 coding DNA: TGTGCCAGCAGTACGACTAGCGGGGGCCTACGCACAGATACGCAGTATTTT. Translated, it gives CASSTTSGGLRTDTQYF.

CDR3 protein: CASQQGGNQPQHF. As DNA, the CDR3 is TGTGCCAGCCAGCAGGGAGGCAATCAGCCCCAGCATTTT. The gene calls are TRBV6-5 and TRBJ1-5; D may be TRBD1 (5 bases). Germline CDR1 reads MNHEY; CDR2 reads SVGAGI. There are 13 residues in the CDR3. V was trimmed by 8 bases and J by 2 bases, leaving 10 bases between them.

In this sample, this clonotype turned up a few times. CDR3 sequence reads: CASSGDRGITGELFF. In nucleotides, the CDR3 is TGTGCCAGCAGTGGGGACAGGGGTATCACCGGGGAGCTGTTTTTT. The chain has TRBV2 and TRBJ2-2; 10 bases map to TRBD1. There are 15 residues in the CDR3. In germline, CDR1 is SNHLY, CDR2 FYNNEI. The ends lost 4 bases at V and 4 bases at J; junction bases unmatched: 3.

This chain uses TRBV6-1 with TRBJ2-3; tentative D call: TRBD2 (6 bases). This CDR3 has 13 residues. V was clipped by 8 bases and J by 4 bases, with 13 bases between them. Per the germline V gene, CDR1 is MNHNS and CDR2 is SASEGT. The DNA of the CDR3 is TGTGCCAGCGGGACTCTCCCCCCAGATACGCAGTATTTT. Translation: CASGTLPPDTQYF.

This clonotype was seen at least ten times. The chain couples TRBV27 to TRBJ2-3, with 9 bases identical to TRBD1. The trim removed 5 bases at V and 7 bases at J, leaving 13 bases unmatched. CDR1 is MNHEY, CDR2 SMNVEV, per germline (reference sequence). CDR3 length: 16 residues. The CDR3: CASSKAGQGRQYTQYF. The CDR3 bases are TGTGCCAGCAGTAAAGCGGGACAGGGACGTCAATATACGCAGTATTTT.

V usage is TRBV11-2 and J usage is TRBJ1-2; 7 positions agree with TRBD1. Per germline, CDR1 SGHAT and CDR2 FQNNGV. The CDR3 runs 15 residues. V lost 1 base, J lost 4 bases, and 6 bases stayed unmatched. Written as DNA, the CDR3 is TGTGCCAGCAGCTTAGTACAGGGGCAAGGCTATGGCTACACCTTC. Its protein product is CASSLVQGQGYGYTF.

This clonotype was seen more than once but under ten times. This chain connects TRBV30 to TRBJ2-7; TRBD2 is a possible D gene (5 bases). Trimming removed 1 base at V and 2 bases at J, with 6 bases between. The CDR3 contains 12 residues. Germline V CDR1 and CDR2: GTSNPN, SVGIG (reference sequence). In DNA form, the CDR3 reads TGTGCCTGGAGTGGGGGAGCCTACGAGCAGTACTTC. It yields the protein CAWSGGAYEQYF. Full variable domain (outside the CDR3, taken from reference TRBV30 and TRBJ2-7): SQTIHQWPATLVQPVGSPLSLECTVEGTSNPNLYWYRQAAGRGLQLLFYSVGIGQISSEVPQNLSASRPQDRQFILSSKKLLLSDSGFYLCAWSGGAYEQYFGPGTRLTVT.

In this sample, this clonotype turned up a few times. V and J are TRBV5-1 and TRBJ2-3; 14 positions agree with TRBD2. J was trimmed by 6 bases and V by 0 bases; bases with no gene match: 6. Germline CDR1 SGHRS, CDR2 YFSETQ. This CDR3 is 17 amino acids long. CDR3 in amino acids: CASSLGLAGGPADTQYF. CDR3 in DNA: TGCGCCAGCAGCTTGGGACTAGCGGGGGGGCCAGCGGATACGCAGTATTTT.

This clonotype was observed a handful of times. The chain employs TRBV20-1 and TRBJ2-1; D is uncertain. With 0 bases removed from V and 0 bases from J, the gap between germline ends came to 6 bases. Per the germline V gene, CDR1 is DFQATT and CDR2 is SNEGSKA (reference sequence). This CDR3 is 14 amino acids long. The CDR3 nucleotides are TGCAGTGCTAGAGATCCCGGCTCCTACAATGAGCAGTTCTTC. Its protein is CSARDPGSYNEQFF.

Only a few counts were recorded for this clonotype. The rearrangement links TRBV7-2 to TRBJ2-4; 9 bases map to TRBD1. This CDR3 contains 16 residues. Germline V gene lookup returns CDR1 SGHTA and CDR2 FQGNSA. Trimming removed 3 bases from V and 5 bases from J; junction bases left unmatched: 8. The CDR3 loop reads CASSLRTGASQNIQYF. CDR3 in DNA: TGTGCCAGCAGCTTGCGGACAGGGGCAAGTCAAAACATTCAGTACTTC.

This clonotype has a handful of counts. CDR3 nucleotides: TGTGCCAGCAGGTACAGGGGGCCGGAGACCCAGTACTTC. It translates to CASRYRGPETQYF. This rearrangement joins TRBV12-3 or TRBV12-4 to TRBJ2-5; 9 bases match TRBD1. CDR3 length equals 13 residues. With 6 bases clipped from V and 5 bases from J, the junction kept 4 bases outside the gene matches.

This clonotype was observed a handful of times. CDR3 protein: CASSQEGGNTIYF. The CDR3 DNA sequence: TGTGCCAGCAGCCAAGAAGGCGGAAACACCATATATTTT. The V call is TRBV3-1, the J call TRBJ1-3; D is uncertain. Trimming removed 0 bases from V and 4 bases from J, with 4 bases in between. CDR1 LGHDT and CDR2 YNNKEL come from the germline V gene (reference sequence). CDR3 length: 13 residues.

There are a few counts of this clonotype. CDR3 in DNA: TGTGCCAGCAGTGCCCTAGGGGAGACCCAGTACTTC. Its translation is CASSALGETQYF. This chain links TRBV12-3 or TRBV12-4 with TRBJ2-5; D call uncertain. Between the trimmed V and J ends, which lost 5 bases and 5 bases, there was a span of 9 bases. This CDR3 is built from 12 residues.

The chain recombines TRBV15 with TRBJ2-5, with 10 bases identical to TRBD1. The CDR3 is 15 amino acids. Germline CDR1 reads LNHNV; CDR2 reads YYDKDF (reference sequence). V lost 2 bases, J lost 6 bases, and 6 bases stayed unmatched. CDR3 sequence: CATSRSDRGLQTQYF. For the CDR3, the DNA is TGTGCCACCAGCAGATCCGACAGGGGGCTGCAGACCCAGTACTTC.

This clonotype appeared a few times. The chain has TRBV5-1 and TRBJ2-5; D may correspond to TRBD1 or TRBD2 (5 bases each). Trimming removed 2 bases from V and 4 bases from J, with 9 bases in between. This CDR3 spans 13 amino acids. Germline V CDR1 and CDR2: SGHRS, YFSETQ. CDR3 in amino acids: CASSFWDGETQYF. CDR3 in DNA: TGCGCCAGCAGCTTTTGGGACGGAGAGACCCAGTACTTC.

The chain links TRBV5-4 to TRBJ1-1; unclear D gene. The germline CDR1 and CDR2 sequences are SGHNT and YYREEE (reference sequence). There are 10 residues in the CDR3. Trimming pared 4 bases from V and 9 bases from J, leaving 7 bases between. DNA of the CDR3: TGTGCCAGCAGCCAAGACCAAGCTTTCTTT. Protein product: CASSQDQAFF.

By its share, this clonotype is medium-sized. The chain carries TRBV20-1 and TRBJ2-3; 12 positions agree with TRBD2. Trimming at V came to 5 bases and at J to 2 bases, leaving 14 bases not matched to a gene. From germline, CDR1 is DFQATT and CDR2 SNEGSKA (reference sequence). CDR3 length equals 18 residues. DNA of the CDR3: TGCAGTGCTTACGAACTAGCGGGGGGTTTGGGGGTCACAGATACGCAGTATTTT. Translating gives CSAYELAGGLGVTDTQYF.

The chain has TRBV5-1 and TRBJ1-2; a possible D gene is TRBD1 (5 bases). CDR1 SGHRS and CDR2 YFSETQ come from the germline V gene. This CDR3 region has 15 residues. V shed 7 bases and J shed 1 base, with 17 bases lying between them. CDR3 bases: TGCGCCAGCGGCGCAGGGCGAGTGAGTAACTATGGCTACACCTTC. Translation gives CASGAGRVSNYGYTF.

This clonotype was picked up a small number of times. CDR3 sequence: CASSLAGENTGELFF. CDR3 sequence (DNA): TGTGCCAGCAGTTTAGCAGGGGAGAACACCGGGGAGCTGTTTTTT. The chain joins TRBV28 to TRBJ2-2; possibly TRBD1 for D (6 bases). The V end lost 2 bases, the J end lost 1 base, and 8 bases lay between the germline ends. Germline V gene sequence: CDR1 MDHEN, CDR2 SYDVKM. The CDR3 has 15 amino acids.

The chain recombines TRBV5-4 with TRBJ2-1, with 8 nucleotides matching TRBD2. Germline-derived CDR1 and CDR2 are SGHNT and YYREEE (reference sequence). The CDR3 is made up of 15 amino acids. J was trimmed by 3 bases and V by 4 bases; bases with no gene match: 6. CDR3 in DNA: TGTGCCAGCAGCCCGGGAGGGGCGAACTACAATGAGCAGTTCTTC. Translation: CASSPGGANYNEQFF.

J is TRBJ2-5 and V is TRBV20-1; maybe TRBD1 (5 bases). The CDR3 sequence is 11 residues long. The V gene lost 6 bases and the J gene lost 11 bases, with 16 bases spanning the gap. CDR1 and CDR2 from the germline V gene are DFQATT and SNEGSKA (reference sequence). CDR3 DNA sequence: TGCAGTGCCGCCGGGTGGGGCCGGCAGTACTTC. It translates to CSAAGWGRQYF.

The chain couples TRBV6-5 to TRBJ1-1; TRBD1 matches at 7 bases. Germline V gene sequence: CDR1 MNHEY, CDR2 SVGAGI. The ends lost 2 bases at V and 4 bases at J; junction bases unmatched: 1. This CDR3 comprises 13 residues. CDR3 sequence: CASSYGQATEAFF. The CDR3 DNA follows: TGTGCCAGCAGTTACGGACAGGCCACTGAAGCTTTCTTT.